Listed below are T cell receptor beta chains from one sample, sequenced in a study of blood T cell repertoires in COVID-19. Sequencing was performed with immunoSEQ multiplex PCR; in TCRdb, only in-frame clones are kept and a portion is missing. The data contain roughly 28,000 clones, around nine tenths of them seen just once; the ten biggest clones take up roughly 2.8%. Source material: peripheral blood. All receptors come from a human donor in a cohort sampled during active COVID-19. Both conserved end residues are part of each CDR3. A D gene is named only where the DNA matches it firmly. Expanded clones get a size class; other rows say once, few or many, or leave the size out.

d_gene: -
abundance: once
j_gene: TRBJ1-3
v_gene: TRBV7-9
len: 13
CDR3nt: TGTGCCAGCAGCTCGAGCGGTGGAAACACCATATATTTT
CDR3aa: CASSSSGGNTIYF

d_gene: -
abundance: -
j_gene: TRBJ2-3
v_gene: TRBV24-1
len: 12
CDR3nt: TGTGCCACCAGTGGGTCCACAAATACGCAGTATTTT
CDR3aa: CATSGSTNTQYF

d_gene: -
abundance: -
j_gene: TRBJ1-3
v_gene: TRBV7-9
len: 15
CDR3nt: TGTGCCAGCAGCCCCGGGGGGGACTCTGGAAACACCATATATTTT
CDR3aa: CASSPGGDSGNTIYF

d_gene: TRBD1
abundance: -
j_gene: TRBJ1-2
v_gene: TRBV6-2/TRBV6-3
len: 14
CDR3nt: TGTGCCAGCAGTTCGACAGGGGCCAACTATGGCTACACCTTC
CDR3aa: CASSSTGANYGYTF

d_gene: -
abundance: -
j_gene: TRBJ2-5
v_gene: TRBV5-4
len: 14
CDR3nt: TGTGCCAGCAGCTTGGTTTCTCTACCTGAGACCCAGTACTTC
CDR3aa: CASSLVSLPETQYF

d_gene: -
abundance: -
j_gene: TRBJ2-4
v_gene: TRBV28
len: 16
CDR3nt: TGTGCCAGCAGTACCTACGGACACCTAGCCAAAAACATTCAGTACTTC
CDR3aa: CASSTYGHLAKNIQYF

d_gene: TRBD2
abundance: -
j_gene: TRBJ2-7
v_gene: TRBV28
len: 17
CDR3nt: TGTGCCAGCAGTTCTCCCGGGACTAGCGACTACACCTACGAGCAGTACTTC
CDR3aa: CASSSPGTSDYTYEQYF

d_gene: TRBD2
abundance: -
j_gene: TRBJ2-2
v_gene: TRBV4-2
len: 22
CDR3nt: TGTGCCAGCAGCCAAGATGCCCAAAGATGGCGGACTAGCGGGACCTACACCGGGGAGCTGTTTTTT
CDR3aa: CASSQDAQRWRTSGTYTGELFF

d_gene: TRBD1
abundance: -
j_gene: TRBJ2-7
v_gene: TRBV18
len: 15
CDR3nt: TGTGCCAGCTCACCACAGGGACAGGGTGCCTACGAGCAGTACTTC
CDR3aa: CASSPQGQGAYEQYF

d_gene: TRBD1
abundance: -
j_gene: TRBJ2-7
v_gene: TRBV28
len: 14
CDR3nt: TGTGCCAGCAGTTCGGACAGGGGCCCCTACGAGCAGTACTTC
CDR3aa: CASSSDRGPYEQYF

d_gene: -
abundance: -
j_gene: TRBJ1-6
v_gene: TRBV7-9
len: 15
CDR3nt: TGTGCCAGCAGCCCCCAGGACAGAGATAATTCACCCCTCCACTTT
CDR3aa: CASSPQDRDNSPLHF

d_gene: TRBD2
abundance: -
j_gene: TRBJ2-7
v_gene: TRBV29-1
len: 14
CDR3nt: TGCAGCGTTGGAGGGACTAACGGGGCCTACGAGCAGTACTTC
CDR3aa: CSVGGTNGAYEQYF

d_gene: TRBD1
abundance: -
j_gene: TRBJ2-7
v_gene: TRBV19
len: 16
CDR3nt: TGTGCCAGTAGTCCCCTAGGACAGGGGAGAAGGTACGAGCAGTACTTC
CDR3aa: CASSPLGQGRRYEQYF

d_gene: TRBD2
abundance: -
j_gene: TRBJ2-7
v_gene: TRBV3-1/TRBV3-2
len: 12
CDR3nt: TGTGCCAGCAGACCTCCCGGGGGGGCCTCGTACTTC
CDR3aa: CASRPPGGASYF

d_gene: -
abundance: -
j_gene: TRBJ2-7
v_gene: TRBV19
len: 15
CDR3nt: TGTGCCAGTAGTACCGTCGGCGGGGCTGGGGTCGAGCAGTACTTC
CDR3aa: CASSTVGGAGVEQYF

d_gene: TRBD2
abundance: -
j_gene: TRBJ2-7
v_gene: TRBV9
len: 16
CDR3nt: TGTGCCAGCAGCGTAGGGGGACTAGCGGGGACCTACGAGCAGTACTTC
CDR3aa: CASSVGGLAGTYEQYF

d_gene: -
abundance: -
j_gene: TRBJ2-7
v_gene: TRBV9
len: 14
CDR3nt: TGTGCCAGCAGCAGACTAGGAGGCACGTACGAGCAGTACTTC
CDR3aa: CASSRLGGTYEQYF

d_gene: TRBD1
abundance: once
j_gene: TRBJ1-5
v_gene: TRBV5-1
len: 16
CDR3nt: TGCGCCAGCAGCTTGGGGGGTACAGGGGCCGGGGAGCCCCAGCATTTT
CDR3aa: CASSLGGTGAGEPQHF

d_gene: -
abundance: -
j_gene: TRBJ1-2
v_gene: TRBV7-2
len: 14
CDR3nt: TGTGCCAGCAGCTTAGCGGATGGGGGCGCCGGCTACACCTTC
CDR3aa: CASSLADGGAGYTF

d_gene: -
abundance: -
j_gene: TRBJ1-1
v_gene: TRBV11-2
len: 13
CDR3nt: TGTGCCAGCAGCTTAGATCGGGACACTGAAGCTTTCTTT
CDR3aa: CASSLDRDTEAFF

d_gene: TRBD2
abundance: once
j_gene: TRBJ2-1
v_gene: TRBV5-1
len: 15
CDR3nt: TGCGCCAGCAATTCACTAGCGGGGGCCCACAATGAGCAGTTCTTC
CDR3aa: CASNSLAGAHNEQFF

d_gene: TRBD1
abundance: -
j_gene: TRBJ1-1
v_gene: TRBV15
len: 18
CDR3nt: TGTGCCACCAGCAGAGGCCTAGACAGGGGGTACCCGAACACTGAAGCTTTCTTT
CDR3aa: CATSRGLDRGYPNTEAFF

d_gene: -
abundance: -
j_gene: TRBJ1-5
v_gene: TRBV19
len: 15
CDR3nt: TGTGCCAGTAGTATATCTGACAGCAGCAATCAGCCCCAGCATTTT
CDR3aa: CASSISDSSNQPQHF

d_gene: TRBD1
abundance: -
j_gene: TRBJ2-7
v_gene: TRBV7-8
len: 15
CDR3nt: TGTGCCAGCAGCTCGGTCCGGGACAGGGGGCCCGAGCAGTACTTC
CDR3aa: CASSSVRDRGPEQYF

d_gene: TRBD1
abundance: -
j_gene: TRBJ1-1
v_gene: TRBV5-1
len: 14
CDR3nt: TGCGCCAGCGGGGACAGGGCAGCGAACACTGAAGCTTTCTTT
CDR3aa: CASGDRAANTEAFF

d_gene: -
abundance: -
j_gene: TRBJ2-5
v_gene: TRBV30
len: 14
CDR3nt: TGTGCCTGGGCGGGGAGCAGGGGCAAAGAGACCCAGTACTTC
CDR3aa: CAWAGSRGKETQYF

d_gene: TRBD1
abundance: once
j_gene: TRBJ1-2
v_gene: TRBV2
len: 14
CDR3nt: TGTGCCAGCAGTGGGGGACAGGGTATGCATGGCTACACCTTC
CDR3aa: CASSGGQGMHGYTF

d_gene: TRBD1
abundance: -
j_gene: TRBJ1-2
v_gene: TRBV7-6
len: 13
CDR3nt: TGTGCCAGCAGCCCGGGGACAGGGGAAGGCTACACCTTC
CDR3aa: CASSPGTGEGYTF

d_gene: -
abundance: -
j_gene: TRBJ1-1
v_gene: TRBV2
len: 13
CDR3nt: TGTGCCAGCATACGGGATTTGAACACTGAAGCTTTCTTT
CDR3aa: CASIRDLNTEAFF

d_gene: -
abundance: -
j_gene: TRBJ1-1
v_gene: TRBV5-6
len: 15
CDR3nt: TGTGCCAGCAGCTTGTTGGGCAGTATGAACACTGAAGCTTTCTTT
CDR3aa: CASSLLGSMNTEAFF

d_gene: -
abundance: -
j_gene: TRBJ1-1
v_gene: TRBV19
len: 14
CDR3nt: TGTGCCAGTAGTCCAGGACATTGGAACACTGAAGCTTTCTTT
CDR3aa: CASSPGHWNTEAFF

d_gene: TRBD2
abundance: -
j_gene: TRBJ2-5
v_gene: TRBV6-1
len: 17
CDR3nt: TGTGCCAGCAGTGGTAGGGGACTAGCGGGTACCCAAGAGACCCAGTACTTC
CDR3aa: CASSGRGLAGTQETQYF

d_gene: -
abundance: -
j_gene: TRBJ2-1
v_gene: TRBV7-6
len: 15
CDR3nt: TGTGCCAGCAGCTTTTTGGGGGCGGGAGCTAATGAGCAGTTCTTC
CDR3aa: CASSFLGAGANEQFF

d_gene: TRBD1
abundance: -
j_gene: TRBJ1-2
v_gene: TRBV27
len: 16
CDR3nt: TGTGCCAGCGGTTACCTACAGGGGGCGGGTGGCTATGGCTACACCTTC
CDR3aa: CASGYLQGAGGYGYTF

d_gene: -
abundance: -
j_gene: TRBJ2-2
v_gene: TRBV18
len: 14
CDR3nt: TGTGCCAGCTCACCAGGAACAGAGACCGGGGAGCTGTTTTTT
CDR3aa: CASSPGTETGELFF

d_gene: -
abundance: -
j_gene: TRBJ1-2
v_gene: TRBV6-5
len: 15
CDR3nt: TGTGCCAGCAGTTACTCGAGTAGACAAGGCTATGGCTACACCTTC
CDR3aa: CASSYSSRQGYGYTF

d_gene: TRBD1
abundance: -
j_gene: TRBJ1-4
v_gene: TRBV27
len: 19
CDR3nt: TGTGCCAGCAGTTTATTCGGACAGGGGAGGGGTGCAACTAATGAAAAACTGTTTTTT
CDR3aa: CASSLFGQGRGATNEKLFF

d_gene: -
abundance: -
j_gene: TRBJ2-2
v_gene: TRBV29-1
len: 14
CDR3nt: TGCAGCGCCCTAGGGGGAGACGGCACCGGGGAGCTGTTTTTT
CDR3aa: CSALGGDGTGELFF

d_gene: TRBD2
abundance: -
j_gene: TRBJ2-5
v_gene: TRBV3-1/TRBV3-2
len: 15
CDR3nt: TGTGCCAGCAGCCTGTCCCTAGCGGGGGTTGAGACCCAGTACTTC
CDR3aa: CASSLSLAGVETQYF

d_gene: -
abundance: -
j_gene: TRBJ2-3
v_gene: TRBV5-6
len: 14
CDR3nt: TGTGCCAGCAGCTGGGGTACTGGAGGAGATACGCAGTATTTT
CDR3aa: CASSWGTGGDTQYF

d_gene: TRBD1
abundance: -
j_gene: TRBJ2-7
v_gene: TRBV28
len: 16
CDR3nt: TGTGCCAGCAGTTCTACTTGGGACAGGGCGCCCTACGAGCAGTACTTC
CDR3aa: CASSSTWDRAPYEQYF

d_gene: -
abundance: -
j_gene: TRBJ1-6
v_gene: TRBV19
len: 15
CDR3nt: TGTGCCAGTAGTATAGATCTGGGCTCCGGTTCACCCCTCCACTTT
CDR3aa: CASSIDLGSGSPLHF

d_gene: TRBD1
abundance: -
j_gene: TRBJ1-4
v_gene: TRBV4-1
len: 14
CDR3nt: TGCGCCAGCAGCCAATATGACAGGGCGGAAAAACTGTTTTTT
CDR3aa: CASSQYDRAEKLFF

d_gene: TRBD2
abundance: -
j_gene: TRBJ2-1
v_gene: TRBV5-8
len: 17
CDR3nt: TGTGCCAGCAGCCCTCGATCGCGAGCGGGGACTTACAATGAGCAGTTCTTC
CDR3aa: CASSPRSRAGTYNEQFF

d_gene: TRBD1
abundance: -
j_gene: TRBJ2-3
v_gene: TRBV6-4
len: 14
CDR3nt: TGTGCCAGCAGTGGCGACAGGGGAGATAATACGCAGTATTTT
CDR3aa: CASSGDRGDNTQYF

d_gene: TRBD1
abundance: once
j_gene: TRBJ2-2
v_gene: TRBV20-1
len: 16
CDR3nt: TGCAGTGCTAGTTCCCCTGGGACAGCGAACACCGGGGAGCTGTTTTTT
CDR3aa: CSASSPGTANTGELFF

d_gene: -
abundance: -
j_gene: TRBJ2-7
v_gene: TRBV27
len: 15
CDR3nt: TGTGCCAGCACCCCGTCCCGGACAACCCCGTACGAGCAGTACTTC
CDR3aa: CASTPSRTTPYEQYF

d_gene: TRBD2
abundance: once
j_gene: TRBJ2-1
v_gene: TRBV28
len: 16
CDR3nt: TGTGCCAGCAGTTTGTGGACTAGCGGGAGTAGGGATGAGCAGTTCTTC
CDR3aa: CASSLWTSGSRDEQFF

d_gene: TRBD1
abundance: -
j_gene: TRBJ2-2
v_gene: TRBV3-1/TRBV3-2
len: 15
CDR3nt: TGTGCCAGCAGTTTCGGGACAGGGGGAGGCGGGGAGCTGTTTTTT
CDR3aa: CASSFGTGGGGELFF

d_gene: TRBD1
abundance: -
j_gene: TRBJ1-2
v_gene: TRBV4-1
len: 14
CDR3nt: TGCGCCAGCAGCCAAGGGGACAGGGACTATGGCTACACCTTC
CDR3aa: CASSQGDRDYGYTF

d_gene: TRBD2
abundance: -
j_gene: TRBJ2-3
v_gene: TRBV7-2
len: 16
CDR3nt: TGTGCCAGCAGCTTAGTTCGGGGGGGAGGCACAGATACGCAGTATTTT
CDR3aa: CASSLVRGGGTDTQYF

d_gene: -
abundance: -
j_gene: TRBJ2-3
v_gene: TRBV30
len: 13
CDR3nt: TGTGCCTGGAGTGTAAGGGGGTCTGATACGCAGTATTTT
CDR3aa: CAWSVRGSDTQYF

d_gene: -
abundance: -
j_gene: TRBJ2-1
v_gene: TRBV25-1
len: 14
CDR3nt: TGTGCCAGCAGTGAATCTTTCGGGGGCAATGAGCAGTTCTTC
CDR3aa: CASSESFGGNEQFF

d_gene: -
abundance: -
j_gene: TRBJ2-3
v_gene: TRBV5-6
len: 13
CDR3nt: TGTGCCAGCAGCTTAGCGGGTGGGGATACGCAGTATTTT
CDR3aa: CASSLAGGDTQYF

d_gene: TRBD1
abundance: once
j_gene: TRBJ1-6
v_gene: TRBV2
len: 17
CDR3nt: TGTGCCAGCAGTGAACAGGGGCCCGGGACAGGGGGTTCACCCCTCCACTTT
CDR3aa: CASSEQGPGTGGSPLHF

d_gene: TRBD2
abundance: -
j_gene: TRBJ2-1
v_gene: TRBV6-2/TRBV6-3
len: 18
CDR3nt: TGTGCCAGCAGTTACTCGAGAGGACTAGCGGGAGTTTTCAATGAGCAGTTCTTC
CDR3aa: CASSYSRGLAGVFNEQFF